One and the same sample provided the 19 T cell receptor beta chains below, sequenced in a study of cytomegalovirus exposure and HLA in healthy donors. PCR primers comprised 60 Vbeta and 13 Jbeta primers. This table comes from immunoSEQ multiplex PCR, and its TCRdb copy is limited to in-frame clones, with some not included. The sample holds around 140,000 clones, around nine tenths seen once. Specimen: PBMCs. These receptors were obtained from a woman aged 25 to 39 in good health and CMV-seronegative.

The rearrangement uses TRBV11-2 and TRBJ1-5; possible D gene TRBD1, 6 bases. Germline CDR1 SGHAT, CDR2 FQNNGV. The V gene lost 5 bases and the J gene lost 2 bases, with 19 bases spanning the gap. The CDR3 is 17 residues long. The CDR3 sequence: CASSPPGGGEGNQPQHF. Here the CDR3 DNA reads TGTGCCAGCAGCCCACCTGGAGGGGGGGAGGGCAATCAGCCCCAGCATTTT.

CDR3 DNA sequence: TGTGCCAGCAGTCCCCGGGGGTTTAACTATGGCTACACCTTC. This translates into CASSPRGFNYGYTF. J is TRBJ1-2 and V is TRBV27; maybe TRBD1 (5 bases). The CDR3 extends over 14 amino acids. Trimming took 5 bases from V and 1 from J, leaving 11 bases between them. CDR1 is MNHEY and CDR2 is SMNVEV in the germline V gene (reference sequence).

This clone was recorded a few times. The sample has other DNA sequences that encode this CDR3 too. The chain combines TRBV19 with TRBJ2-1, with TRBD2 matching over 7 bases. Germline assignment: CDR1 LNHDA and CDR2 SQIVND (reference sequence). CDR3 length: 15 residues. V lost 3 bases and J lost 4; bases outside the gene matches: 6. CDR3 loop: CASSISLAVYNEQFF. CDR3 coding DNA: TGTGCCAGTAGTATTTCCCTAGCGGTATACAATGAGCAGTTCTTC. The full variable domain, completed using reference TRBV19 and TRBJ2-1, is DGGITQSPKYLFRKEGQNVTLSCEQNLNHDAMYWYRQDPGQGLRLIYYSQIVNDFQKGDIAEGYSVSREKKESFPLTVTSAQKNPTAFYLCASSISLAVYNEQFFGPGTRLTVL.

The gene calls are TRBV5-1 and TRBJ1-5; D might be TRBD1 (6 bases). V was cut by 4 bases and J by 4 bases, with 12 bases left in between. This CDR3 is 14 amino acids long. CDR1 and CDR2 from the germline V gene are SGHRS and YFSETQ. The CDR3 DNA sequence: TGCGCCAGCAGCCCGGGACATCAAAATCAGCCCCAGCATTTT. This gives the protein CASSPGHQNQPQHF.

The J gene is TRBJ1-2, the V gene TRBV28; D is undetermined. V shed 6 bases and J shed 5 bases, with 19 bases lying between them. The CDR3 covers 15 residues. CDR1 is MDHEN, CDR2 SYDVKM, per germline. The chain's CDR3 is CASRPPGAQTYGYTF. In DNA, the CDR3 is TGTGCCAGCAGGCCGCCGGGAGCCCAGACATATGGCTACACCTTC.

This clone was recorded only once. CDR3 bases: TGTGCCAGCAGCTTAACGCCCGGGACTACCTACGAGCAGTACTTC. Amino acids: CASSLTPGTTYEQYF. The chain combines TRBV11-2 with TRBJ2-7; 7 bases align to TRBD2. V shed 2 bases, J shed 2 bases, and the junction held 6 bases outside the gene matches. CDR1 SGHAT and CDR2 FQNNGV come from the germline V gene. This CDR3 spans 15 amino acids.

The CDR3 sequence is CASKRDRNTEAFF. The CDR3 DNA follows: TGTGCCAGCAAACGCGACAGGAACACTGAAGCTTTCTTT. V usage is TRBV28 and J usage is TRBJ1-1, with TRBD1 as a possible D gene (5 bases). The CDR3 runs 13 residues. Germline V gives CDR1 MDHEN, CDR2 SYDVKM. The V end lost 7 bases, the J end lost 1 base, and 10 bases lay between the germline ends.

V is TRBV4-2 and J is TRBJ2-5; 11 bases line up with TRBD1. Unmatched junction bases numbered 6, after V lost 2 bases and J lost 4 bases. This CDR3 comprises 16 residues. Germline CDR1 is LGHNA and CDR2 is YNFKEQ. This CDR3 is CASSQYAGTGGETQYF. In nucleotides, the CDR3 is TGTGCCAGCAGCCAATATGCCGGGACAGGGGGAGAGACCCAGTACTTC.

The chain is built from TRBV5-1 and TRBJ2-7; 7 bases are shared with TRBD1. The germline CDR1 and CDR2 sequences are SGHRS and YFSETQ. The CDR3 is 15 residues long. Trimming cost V 4 bases and J 0 bases; bases outside gene matches: 7. CDR3 DNA: TGCGCCAGCAGCCCCGTGGCAGGGGGCTCCTACGAGCAGTACTTC. It yields the protein CASSPVAGGSYEQYF.

This rearrangement joins TRBV19 to TRBJ2-1, with a possible D match to TRBD1 (6 bases). This CDR3 region has 17 residues. V was pared by 3 bases and J by 0 bases, with 15 bases between. CDR1 and CDR2 (germline): LNHDA, SQIVND (reference sequence). The CDR3 is CASSIQTGTSSYNEQFF. CDR3 bases: TGTGCCAGTAGTATCCAGACAGGAACGAGCTCCTACAATGAGCAGTTCTTC.

The chain carries TRBV4-3 and TRBJ1-1; 9 bases are a match to TRBD1. Trimming took 0 bases from V and 5 from J; bases not matched to a gene: 10. This CDR3 contains 17 residues. CDR1 LGHNA and CDR2 YSLEER come from the germline V gene. The CDR3 sequence: CASSQDLRTGEGTEAFF. The CDR3 coding sequence is TGCGCCAGCAGCCAAGATTTGAGGACAGGGGAGGGGACTGAAGCTTTCTTT.

V usage is TRBV5-1 and J usage is TRBJ2-7, with a tentative D call TRBD2 (6 bases). Trimming removed 0 bases from V and 6 bases from J, with 10 bases in between. The CDR3 spans 13 residues. CDR1 is SGHRS, CDR2 YFSETQ, per germline. This chain's CDR3 is CASSLGQGGEQYF. The CDR3 bases are TGCGCCAGCAGCTTGGGTCAGGGAGGCGAGCAGTACTTC.

This chain's CDR3 is CASSYLAGRGTDTQYF. The CDR3 region has the DNA TGTGCCAGCAGTTACCTGGCAGGGAGGGGCACAGATACGCAGTATTTT. The rearrangement joins TRBV6-6 to TRBJ2-3; 7 bases line up with TRBD2. The junction had 6 bases not matched to a gene; V was cut back by 2 bases and J by 1 base. The CDR3 extends over 16 amino acids. The germline V gene encodes CDR1 MNHNY and CDR2 SVGAGI (reference sequence).

The chain uses TRBV7-2 and TRBJ1-1; 8 bases are shared with TRBD1. This CDR3 is 15 amino acids long. Losses at the gene ends were 2 bases for V and 4 bases for J; bases not matched to a gene: 6. Germline assignment: CDR1 SGHTA and CDR2 FQGNSA. In DNA, the CDR3 is TGTGCCAGCAGCTTACACAGGGGGGACGGCACTGAAGCTTTCTTT. Amino acids: CASSLHRGDGTEAFF. Full variable domain (rest looked up from reference TRBV7-2 and TRBJ1-1): GAGVSQSPSNKVTEKGKDVELRCDPISGHTALYWYRQSLGQGLEFLIYFQGNSAPDKSGLPSDRFSAERTGGSVSTLTIQRTQQEDSAVYLCASSLHRGDGTEAFFGQGTRLTVV.

The rearrangement uses TRBV19 and TRBJ2-7, with 9 bases fitting TRBD2. V lost 9 bases to trimming and J lost 6 bases; unmatched junction nucleotides: 12. The CDR3 covers 14 residues. Germline values: CDR1 LNHDA, CDR2 SQIVND (reference sequence). The CDR3 DNA is TGTGCCAGCTCTGACCTAGCGGGACCGTTCGAGCAGTACTTC. Residues: CASSDLAGPFEQYF.

V and J are TRBV28 and TRBJ2-7; 8 nucleotides line up with TRBD2. The germline gives CDR1 MDHEN, CDR2 SYDVKM. The CDR3 is 16 residues long. V shed 5 bases, J shed 1 base, and the junction held 10 bases outside the gene matches. The CDR3 is CASSLSGASGSYEQYF. The CDR3 DNA sequence: TGTGCCAGCAGTCTCAGTGGGGCTAGCGGGTCCTACGAGCAGTACTTC.

V usage is TRBV7-9 and J usage is TRBJ2-7; perhaps TRBD2 as D (6 bases). V lost 3 bases and J 0 bases, leaving 9 bases between the germline ends. The CDR3 loop spans 14 amino acids. Germline CDR1 is SEHNR and CDR2 is FQNEAQ (reference sequence). CDR3 region: CASSFSGLSYEQYF. The CDR3 nucleotides read TGTGCCAGCAGCTTTAGCGGCCTCTCCTACGAGCAGTACTTC.

The chain joins TRBV7-8 to TRBJ2-7; D gene uncertain. There are 15 residues in the CDR3. Germline values: CDR1 SGHVS, CDR2 FQNEAQ. V lost 1 base and J 1 base, leaving 11 bases between the germline ends. The CDR3 sequence: CASSLGSYQSYEQYF. Written as DNA, the CDR3 is TGTGCCAGCAGCTTAGGCAGTTACCAATCCTACGAGCAGTACTTC.

The CDR3 sequence: CASSPAGGSGYGYTF. The CDR3 DNA reads as TGTGCCAGCAGCCCCGCCGGAGGGTCGGGCTATGGCTACACCTTC. The chain employs TRBV7-3 and TRBJ1-2; the D is unclear. Germline CDR1 is SGHTA and CDR2 is FQGTGA. The CDR3 covers 15 residues. V was trimmed by 5 bases and J by 4 bases, leaving 17 bases between them.